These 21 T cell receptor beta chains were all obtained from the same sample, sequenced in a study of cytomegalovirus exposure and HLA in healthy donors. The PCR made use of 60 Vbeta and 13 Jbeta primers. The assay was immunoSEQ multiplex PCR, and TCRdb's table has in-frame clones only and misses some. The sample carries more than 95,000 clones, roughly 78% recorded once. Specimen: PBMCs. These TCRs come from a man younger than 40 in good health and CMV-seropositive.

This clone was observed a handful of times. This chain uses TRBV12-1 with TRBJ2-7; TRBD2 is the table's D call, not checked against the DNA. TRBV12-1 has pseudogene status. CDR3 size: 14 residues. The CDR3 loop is CASSLSGTLYEQYF. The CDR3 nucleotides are TGTGCCAGCAGCTTGAGCGGAACGCTCTACGAGCAGTACTTC.

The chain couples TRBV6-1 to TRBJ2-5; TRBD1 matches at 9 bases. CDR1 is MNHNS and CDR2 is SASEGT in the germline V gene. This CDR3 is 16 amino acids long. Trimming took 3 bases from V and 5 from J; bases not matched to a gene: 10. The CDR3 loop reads CASSEVSGQGRETQYF. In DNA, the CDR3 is TGTGCCAGCAGTGAGGTCTCAGGACAGGGGAGGGAGACCCAGTACTTC.

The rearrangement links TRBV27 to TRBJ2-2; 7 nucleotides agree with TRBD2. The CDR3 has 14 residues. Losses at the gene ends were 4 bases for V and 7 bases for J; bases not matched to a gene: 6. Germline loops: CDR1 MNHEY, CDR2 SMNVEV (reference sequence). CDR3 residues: CASSSPPGGGELFF. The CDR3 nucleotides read TGTGCCAGCAGTTCACCGCCGGGGGGCGGGGAGCTGTTTTTT.

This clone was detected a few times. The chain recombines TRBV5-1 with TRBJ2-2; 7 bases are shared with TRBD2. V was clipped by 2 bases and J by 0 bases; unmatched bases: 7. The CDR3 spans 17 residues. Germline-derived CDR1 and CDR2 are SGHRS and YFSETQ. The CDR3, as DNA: TGCGCCAGCAGCTTTGGAGCTAGCGGTGCGAACACCGGGGAGCTGTTTTTT. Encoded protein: CASSFGASGANTGELFF.

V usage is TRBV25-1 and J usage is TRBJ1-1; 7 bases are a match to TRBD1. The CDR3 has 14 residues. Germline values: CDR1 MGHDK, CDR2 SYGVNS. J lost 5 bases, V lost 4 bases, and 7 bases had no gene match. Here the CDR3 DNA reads TGTGCCAGCAGTGCTAGGACAGGACGAACTGAAGCTTTCTTT. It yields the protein CASSARTGRTEAFF. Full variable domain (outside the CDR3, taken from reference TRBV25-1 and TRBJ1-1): EADIYQTPRYLVIGTGKKITLECSQTMGHDKMYWYQQDPGMELHLIHYSYGVNSTEKGDLSSESTVSRIRTEHFPLTLESARPSHTSQYLCASSARTGRTEAFFGQGTRLTVV.

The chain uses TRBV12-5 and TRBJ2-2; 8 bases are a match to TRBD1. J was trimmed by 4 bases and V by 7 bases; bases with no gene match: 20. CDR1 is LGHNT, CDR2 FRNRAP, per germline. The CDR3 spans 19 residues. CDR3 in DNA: TGTGCTAGTGCCTTTTCAGGTGGCAGGGGGCTCTCTATCACCGGGGAGCTGTTTTTT. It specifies CASAFSGGRGLSITGELFF.

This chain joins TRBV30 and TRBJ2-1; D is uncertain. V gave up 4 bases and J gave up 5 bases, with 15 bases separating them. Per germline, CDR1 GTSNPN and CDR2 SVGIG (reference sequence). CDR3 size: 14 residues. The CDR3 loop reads CAWTSRRSDNEQFF. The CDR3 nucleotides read TGTGCCTGGACCTCTAGACGGTCCGACAATGAGCAGTTCTTC. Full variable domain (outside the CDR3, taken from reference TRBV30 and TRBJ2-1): SQTIHQWPATLVQPVGSPLSLECTVEGTSNPNLYWYRQAAGRGLQLLFYSVGIGQISSEVPQNLSASRPQDRQFILSSKKLLLSDSGFYLCAWTSRRSDNEQFFGPGTRLTVL.

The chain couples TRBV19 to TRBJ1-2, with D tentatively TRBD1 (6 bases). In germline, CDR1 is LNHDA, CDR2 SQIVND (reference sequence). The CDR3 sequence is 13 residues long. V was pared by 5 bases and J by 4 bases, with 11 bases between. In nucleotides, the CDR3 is TGTGCCAGTAGTCTGCAGGGGACCTATGGCTACACCTTC. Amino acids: CASSLQGTYGYTF. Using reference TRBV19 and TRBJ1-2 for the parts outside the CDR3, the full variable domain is DGGITQSPKYLFRKEGQNVTLSCEQNLNHDAMYWYRQDPGQGLRLIYYSQIVNDFQKGDIAEGYSVSREKKESFPLTVTSAQKNPTAFYLCASSLQGTYGYTFGSGTRLTVV.

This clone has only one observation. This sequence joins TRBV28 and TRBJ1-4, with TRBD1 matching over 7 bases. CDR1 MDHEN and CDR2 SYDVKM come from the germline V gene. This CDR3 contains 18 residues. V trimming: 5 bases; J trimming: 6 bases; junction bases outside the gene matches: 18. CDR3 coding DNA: TGTGCCAGCAGTGCCTCTCTAGACAGGGAGAGCGTCTATGAAAAACTGTTTTTT. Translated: CASSASLDRESVYEKLFF.

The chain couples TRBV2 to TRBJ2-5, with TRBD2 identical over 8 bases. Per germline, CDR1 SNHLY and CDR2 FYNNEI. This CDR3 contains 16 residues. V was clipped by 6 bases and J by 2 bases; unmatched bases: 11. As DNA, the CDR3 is TGTGCCAGCAGGGAACCGACTAGCGAGAGACAAGAGACCCAGTACTTC. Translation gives CASREPTSERQETQYF.

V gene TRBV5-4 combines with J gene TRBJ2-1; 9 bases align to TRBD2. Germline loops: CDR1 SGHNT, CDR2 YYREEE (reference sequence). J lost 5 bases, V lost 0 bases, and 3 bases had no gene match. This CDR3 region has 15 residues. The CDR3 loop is CASSLAQRGDNEQFF. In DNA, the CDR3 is TGTGCCAGCAGCTTGGCCCAGCGGGGGGACAATGAGCAGTTCTTC.

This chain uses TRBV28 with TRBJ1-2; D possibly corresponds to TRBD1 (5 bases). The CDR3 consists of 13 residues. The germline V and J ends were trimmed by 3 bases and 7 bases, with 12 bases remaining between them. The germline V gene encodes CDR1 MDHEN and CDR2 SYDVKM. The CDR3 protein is CASSLAGVRGYTF. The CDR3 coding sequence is TGTGCCAGCAGTTTGGCGGGGGTACGTGGCTACACCTTC.

The CDR3 is CASRGPLGGEQYF. In nucleotides, the CDR3 is TGTGCCAGCAGGGGACCTTTGGGGGGCGAGCAGTACTTC. The V call is TRBV5-4, the J call TRBJ2-7; a possible D gene is TRBD2 (6 bases). V lost 5 bases, J lost 6 bases, and 15 bases lay in between. This CDR3 region has 13 residues. Germline CDR1 is SGHNT and CDR2 is YYREEE (reference sequence).

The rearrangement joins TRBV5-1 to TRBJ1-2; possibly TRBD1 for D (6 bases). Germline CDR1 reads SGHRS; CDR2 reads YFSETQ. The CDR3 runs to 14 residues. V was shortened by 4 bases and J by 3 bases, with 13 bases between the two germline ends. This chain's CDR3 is CASSIGQRYYGYTF. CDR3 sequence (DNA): TGCGCCAGCAGCATCGGACAGAGATACTATGGCTACACCTTC.

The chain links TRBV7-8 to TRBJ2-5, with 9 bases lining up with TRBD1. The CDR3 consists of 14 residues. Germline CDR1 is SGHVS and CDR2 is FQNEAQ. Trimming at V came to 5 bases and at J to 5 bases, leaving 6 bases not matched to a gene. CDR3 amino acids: CASSPPGQGETQYF. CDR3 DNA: TGTGCCAGCAGCCCGCCGGGACAGGGCGAGACCCAGTACTTC. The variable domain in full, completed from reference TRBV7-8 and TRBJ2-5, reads GAGVSQSPRYKVAKRGQDVALRCDPISGHVSLFWYQQALGQGPEFLTYFQNEAQLDKSGLPSDRFFAERPEGSVSTLKIQRTQQEDSAVYLCASSPPGQGETQYFGPGTRLLVL.

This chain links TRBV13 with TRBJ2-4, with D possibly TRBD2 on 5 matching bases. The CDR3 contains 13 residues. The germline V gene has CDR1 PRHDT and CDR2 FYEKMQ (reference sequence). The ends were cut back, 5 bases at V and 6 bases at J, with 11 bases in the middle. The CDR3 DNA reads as TGTGCCAGCAGCACCGACGCGGGAAACATTCAGTACTTC. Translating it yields CASSTDAGNIQYF.

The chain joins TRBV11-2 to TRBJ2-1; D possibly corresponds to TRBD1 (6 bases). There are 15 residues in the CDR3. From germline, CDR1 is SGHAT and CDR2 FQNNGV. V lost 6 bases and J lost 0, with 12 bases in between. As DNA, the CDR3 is TGTGCCAGCAGTAAGGACAGTAGCTCCTACAATGAGCAGTTCTTC. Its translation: CASSKDSSSYNEQFF. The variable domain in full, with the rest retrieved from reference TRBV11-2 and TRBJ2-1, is EAGVAQSPRYKIIEKRQSVAFWCNPISGHATLYWYQQILGQGPKLLIQFQNNGVVDDSQLPKDRFSAERLKGVDSTLKIQPAKLEDSAVYLCASSKDSSSYNEQFFGPGTRLTVL.

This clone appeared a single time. The CDR3 nucleotides read TGTGCTAGTGGCCGGACAGGGGCACATGAGCAGTTCTTC. Translation: CASGRTGAHEQFF. The chain is built from TRBV12-5 and TRBJ2-1, with 9 positions matching TRBD1. The trim removed 6 bases at V and 8 bases at J, leaving 5 bases unmatched. Germline V gene lookup returns CDR1 LGHNT and CDR2 FRNRAP. This CDR3 comprises 13 residues.

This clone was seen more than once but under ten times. The CDR3: CASKGVGLAGTPYTGEQYF. The CDR3 DNA is TGCGCCAGCAAAGGAGTTGGACTAGCGGGAACCCCCTATACTGGTGAGCAGTACTTC. The chain employs TRBV5-1 and TRBJ2-7, with 12 bases that match TRBD2. The germline gives CDR1 SGHRS, CDR2 YFSETQ. V lost 6 bases and J lost 7; bases outside the gene matches: 23. The CDR3 runs 19 residues.

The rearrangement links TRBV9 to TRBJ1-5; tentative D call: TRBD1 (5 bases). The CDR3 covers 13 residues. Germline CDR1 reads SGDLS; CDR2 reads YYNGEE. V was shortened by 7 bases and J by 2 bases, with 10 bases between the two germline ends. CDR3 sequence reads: CASGGGRNQPQHF. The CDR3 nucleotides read TGTGCCAGCGGGGGGGGACGCAATCAGCCCCAGCATTTT.

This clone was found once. CDR3 DNA: TGTGCCAGCAGTTTATCGTTCGTGGTTCTAGCGGAGAACACCGGGGAGCTGTTTTTT. Encoded protein: CASSLSFVVLAENTGELFF. This chain connects TRBV27 to TRBJ2-2; the match to TRBD2 covers 7 bases. V dropped 0 bases and J dropped 1; count of bases not matched to a gene: 11. The length of the CDR3 is 19 residues. Per germline, CDR1 MNHEY and CDR2 SMNVEV (reference sequence).